This T cell receptor beta chain was found in a study of beta chain features in type 1 diabetes (dated by TCRdb to the late 2010s). Regarding the complete study: Patients and healthy donors did not differ in mean age, gender distribution, total cell number or subset yield. The study compared the TCRB repertoires of sorted circulating CD4+ T cell subsets in recently diagnosed type 1 diabetes patients with those in matched healthy donors. Across all samples, around 100 million sorted cells were examined, and cell number per subset correlated strongly with RNA yield. Regulatory and stem cell-like memory subsets were isolated from only 8 patients and roughly 8 healthy donors, whereas naive and central memory subsets came from all 30 or so donors. General study outcomes and caveats: Patients with type 1 diabetes made fewer insertions and deleted more nucleotides at VDJ recombination sites, implying thymic rearrangement abnormalities. A moderate but significant shortening of TCRB CDR3 length was observed in type 1 diabetes patients in all four CD4+ subsets. Sequencing cDNA rather than genomic DNA could over-represent highly expressing activated cells, although activation and CD3 levels did not differ between groups. Shorter templates might be favored by PCR, yet because patient and control samples were amplified and corrected together, any such skew would affect both groups equally. Naive, central memory and regulatory TCRB repertoires appeared to be more alike among patients than among healthy donors. Only small numbers of individuals were included in the HLA sub-analyses, which left unresolved whether HLA type had any influence on TCRB rearrangement.

From each donor, a single peripheral blood sample of 100 to 150 mL on average was drawn into heparinised tubes. A BD FACSAria II and a panel including CD45RO, CCR7, CD25, CD127, CD95 and CD27 were used to sort naive, central memory, regulatory and stem cell-like memory CD4+ T cells. All sorted populations exceeded 95% purity. Right away, PBMCs were isolated by Lymphoprep density gradient centrifugation and were stained directly, with no culture step. So that batch effects would be minimized, each experiment stained and sorted samples in pairs, pairing one healthy donor with one patient. As concerns this clone: Its antigen is unknown. Base-call qualities are not available, and no considerably larger clone is one nucleotide away.

All of the isolated RNA was reverse transcribed with the High Capacity cDNA Reverse Transcription Kit, so expressed TCRB transcripts were sequenced. Deep immunoSEQ sequencing was performed on naive, central memory and regulatory T cell samples, with an average of about 3.6 million total reads per sample. After sorted cells were lysed in RLT buffer, RNA was extracted with DNase-treated RNeasy Micro or Mini kits, with the choice depending on cell number. To prevent cross-contamination, every cell subset was processed on its own, while patient and healthy donor samples were processed together. TCRB sequences were amplified from cDNA with the immunoSEQ multiplex PCR, producing 87-bp fragments spanning the CDR3 region. Amplicons were sequenced on the Illumina HiSeq platform. Regarding the original processing steps: PCR bias was computationally corrected using synthetic template baselines, reads within Hamming distance 2 were collapsed, and singletons that could not be merged were discarded. By aligning reads against IMGT, V, D and J genes, CDR3 length, and insertions or deletions at six rearrangement sites were assigned. Within each subset, clonotype counts were normalized to the number of sorted cells before true diversity and Gini coefficients were calculated with the tcR R package. Repertoire sharing was quantified using the overlap coefficient calculated on TCRB nucleotide sequences. As a proxy for the pre-selection repertoire, out-of-frame TCRB sequences from naive cells were analyzed. TCRdb re-hosts the immuneACCESS table, in-frame sequences only. Its copies lack some clones; in the studies checked, an unresolved V gene accounts for under half of them, and the cause for the rest is not known. D and trimming were read from the DNA, whereas the V and J calls and clone size are those reported in that table. This sample holds hundreds of thousands of clones; roughly a sixth were observed only once. About 0.097% of the sample comes from the top ten.

Between the V and J ends, shortened by 0 bases and 2 bases respectively, the junction contains 10 bases. The CDR1 and CDR2 encoded by the germline V gene (reference sequence) are LNHNV and YYDKDF. From its cysteine to its phenylalanine, the CDR3 spans 15 amino acids. Left in the record is the CDR3 DNA by itself, 45 bases read in frame from the first base. The specimen sequenced was naive CD4+ T cells from blood. What the cell subset or site label conveys for this sample: true naive CD4+ T cells. This clonotype was sampled from a man aged 18 to 30 in good health. The chain is encoded by TRBV15 joined to TRBJ2-5, with no reliable assignment of the D segment. This receptor has the CDR3 CATSREEVYQETQYF. The nucleotide sequence reads TGTGCCACCAGCAGAGAAGAAGTGTATCAAGAGACCCAGTACTTC.